The sample holds a few counts of the clone carrying this TCR beta chain. Trimming shortened V by 4 bases and J by 0 bases, and 17 bases separated the two germline ends. This CDR3 is 16 amino acids long. Germline V gene data show CDR1 as SGHDT and CDR2 as YYEEEE. The sample is drawn from a study of healthy donors' naive CD4 and CD8 T cells. Background on the study: A new alpha primer set targeted every functional IMGT alpha variant.

TCR libraries were built from about 500 ng of total RNA by linear amplification. One entry per CDR3 protein, called by TCRdb with MiXCR from the reads. The sample has roughly 200,000 distinct CDR3 sequences; about 76% are singletons. The specimen sequenced was naive CD4+ and CD8+ T cells sorted from blood, pooled from several donors. The source is a pool of human donors in good health; the sample pools cells from several healthy donors. The chain combines TRBV5-6 with TRBJ2-7; D ambiguous. The CDR3 protein is CASSADGRGVSYEQYF. The CDR3 DNA follows: TGTGCCAGCAGCGCGGACGGTCGTGGGGTCTCCTACGAGCAGTACTTC.